Shown below are 18 T cell receptor beta chains from a single sample sequenced in a study of blood T cell repertoires in COVID-19. Repertoires were generated with immunoSEQ multiplex PCR, while TCRdb's copy carries only in-frame clones and drops some. The sample consists of around 300,000 clones, more than 80% of them appearing once. The sequencing sample was made of peripheral blood. The receptors here all came from a woman aged 25 to 39 with active or convalescent COVID-19.

The chain uses TRBV6-2 or TRBV6-3 and TRBJ2-7; 13 bases are shared with TRBD2. V dropped 6 bases and J dropped 4; count of bases not matched to a gene: 9. Germline V lookup: CDR1 MNHEY, CDR2 SVGEGT. The length of the CDR3 is 16 residues. The CDR3 reads CASSSRWTSGGYEQYF. Written as DNA, the CDR3 is TGTGCCAGCAGCTCTCGTTGGACTAGCGGGGGTTACGAGCAGTACTTC.

The chain links TRBV7-6 to TRBJ2-1; 8 nucleotides line up with TRBD1. V lost 2 bases and J lost 9; bases outside the gene matches: 18. The CDR3 contains 18 residues. The germline V gene has CDR1 SGHVS and CDR2 FNYEAQ. The CDR3 coding sequence is TGTGCCAGCAGCTTATTTCCCTCTTCTCCGGGACAGGTTATTGAGCAGTTCTTC. Translating gives CASSLFPSSPGQVIEQFF.

The chain uses TRBV6-4 and TRBJ2-4; 9 positions agree with TRBD1. Germline V gives CDR1 MRHNA, CDR2 SNTAGT. The CDR3 sequence is 18 residues long. Germline trimming cut 4 bases from V and 1 base from J; bases unmatched to any gene: 11. In DNA, the CDR3 is TGTGCCAGCAGTGTCGCGAACAGGGGGCGAAGGGCCAAAAACATTCAGTACTTC. Translation gives CASSVANRGRRAKNIQYF.

This clone has more than one count but fewer than ten. The chain joins TRBV13 to TRBJ2-7; D is possibly TRBD1 (7 bases). Germline lookup yields CDR1 PRHDT and CDR2 FYEKMQ (reference sequence). There are 14 residues in the CDR3. Trimming left V 5 bases short and J 2 bases short, with 13 bases between. CDR3 DNA sequence: TGTGCCAGCAGCCAGACAGGGAGGACCTACGAGCAGTACTTC. Protein: CASSQTGRTYEQYF.

The chain carries TRBV5-4 and TRBJ2-5, with 11 bases that match TRBD1. The CDR3 contains 14 residues. The V gene's germline CDR1 is SGHNT and CDR2 YYREEE (reference sequence). Losses at the gene ends were 7 bases for V and 3 bases for J; bases not matched to a gene: 5. The CDR3 loop is CASADRGREETQYF. CDR3 bases: TGTGCCAGCGCGGACAGGGGGCGGGAAGAGACCCAGTACTTC.

This clone was seen a handful of times. Here the CDR3 DNA reads TGCAGCGCCGAGCTCGGGGTGCTCGGGGGCTACACCTTC. Its protein is CSAELGVLGGYTF. The chain has TRBV29-1 and TRBJ1-2; D remains unclear. The germline V gene encodes CDR1 SQVTM and CDR2 ANQGSEA. CDR3 size: 13 residues. With 7 bases removed from V and 8 bases from J, the gap between germline ends came to 20 bases.

The V gene is TRBV7-8, the J gene TRBJ2-3; a weak D match, TRBD2 (7 bases). The germline gives CDR1 SGHVS, CDR2 FQNEAQ. The CDR3 has 15 residues. The V end lost 5 bases, the J end lost 6 bases, and 18 bases lay between the germline ends. CDR3 amino acids: CASSLWMGGHDTQYF. The CDR3 DNA is TGTGCCAGCAGCCTCTGGATGGGGGGGCATGATACGCAGTATTTT.

The rearrangement links TRBV7-3 to TRBJ2-2, with D maybe TRBD1 (6 bases). Germline CDR1 reads SGHTA; CDR2 reads FQGTGA. With 2 bases removed from V and 5 bases from J, the gap between germline ends came to 12 bases. The CDR3 is 15 amino acids. CDR3 in amino acids: CASSLGAGATGELFF. Here the CDR3 DNA reads TGTGCCAGCAGCTTAGGGGCAGGGGCGACCGGGGAGCTGTTTTTT.

V and J are TRBV5-1 and TRBJ1-6, with TRBD1 identical over 7 bases. Germline CDR1 and CDR2: SGHRS and YFSETQ. V was pared by 4 bases and J by 10 bases, with 11 bases of the junction left unmatched. This CDR3 has 15 amino acids. DNA of the CDR3: TGCGCCAGCAGCCCCCAAGGGGGCGAGAGCTCACCCCTCCACTTT. Translated, it gives CASSPQGGESSPLHF.

Regarding this clone: An end of the junction does not agree with germline; a read error may underlie this. The CDR3 here is CASSPRTGVNEQFF. The CDR3 DNA follows: TGTGCTAGCAGCCCACGGACAGGGGTCAATGAGCAGTTCTTC. V is TRBV7-7 and J is TRBJ2-1; 9 positions agree with TRBD1. This CDR3 comprises 14 residues. Germline loops: CDR1 SSHAT, CDR2 FNYEAQ (reference sequence).

The chain couples TRBV4-1 to TRBJ1-2; D is ambiguous. Germline CDR1 and CDR2: MGHRA and YSYEKL. V lost 2 bases, J lost 2 bases, and 15 bases lay in between. CDR3 size: 16 residues. The CDR3 protein is CASSQFTANTNYGYTF. Here the CDR3 DNA reads TGCGCCAGCAGCCAATTCACAGCAAACACCAACTATGGCTACACCTTC.

This chain links TRBV30 with TRBJ1-5; 10 nucleotides agree with TRBD1. Germline V gene data show CDR1 as GTSNPN and CDR2 as SVGIG (reference sequence). The V and J ends lost 1 base and 2 bases, in that order; junction bases with no gene match: 5. CDR3 length: 16 residues. CDR3 sequence (DNA): TGTGCCTGGAGTGGGACAGGGGGGAGCGGCAATCAGCCCCAGCATTTT. Translated, it gives CAWSGTGGSGNQPQHF.

This clone occurred a few times. The V and J genes are TRBV29-1 and TRBJ2-3; 10 bases agree with TRBD2. CDR3 length: 12 amino acids. J lost 5 bases, V lost 7 bases, and 3 bases had no gene match. The germline gives CDR1 SQVTM, CDR2 ANQGSEA. The CDR3 bases are TGCAGCGCCCAGCGGGGGGGAGATACGCAGTATTTT. This sequence encodes CSAQRGGDTQYF.

The chain has TRBV15 and TRBJ2-2; TRBD1 matches 7 bases. Germline V gene sequence: CDR1 LNHNV, CDR2 YYDKDF (reference sequence). V trimming: 3 bases; J trimming: 3 bases; junction bases outside the gene matches: 7. The CDR3 extends over 16 amino acids. The CDR3 loop reads CATSRGQTTDTGELFF. The CDR3 DNA reads as TGTGCCACCAGCAGGGGACAGACGACGGACACCGGGGAGCTGTTTTTT. Variable domain in full (rest from reference TRBV15 and TRBJ2-2): DAMVIQNPRYQVTQFGKPVTLSCSQTLNHNVMYWYQQKSSQAPKLLFHYYDKDFNNEADTPDNFQSRRPNTSFCFLDIRSPGLGDTAMYLCATSRGQTTDTGELFFGEGSRLTVL.

The chain links TRBV6-5 to TRBJ1-2; no definite D call. V lost 0 bases and J 0 bases, leaving 11 bases between the germline ends. This CDR3 has 16 residues. The germline V gene encodes CDR1 MNHEY and CDR2 SVGAGI. CDR3 residues: CASSYSKRGTNYGYTF. The CDR3 DNA sequence: TGTGCCAGCAGTTACTCGAAGCGAGGGACTAACTATGGCTACACCTTC.

The chain employs TRBV30 and TRBJ1-2; D is ambiguous. CDR1 is GTSNPN, CDR2 SVGIG, per germline (reference sequence). This CDR3 is 13 amino acids long. V was cut by 1 base and J by 4 bases, with 10 bases left in between. The CDR3 DNA reads TGTGCCTGGAGTGCTGGCCGCACCTATGGCTACACCTTC. Translating gives CAWSAGRTYGYTF. Full variable domain (remainder filled in from reference TRBV30 and TRBJ1-2): SQTIHQWPATLVQPVGSPLSLECTVEGTSNPNLYWYRQAAGRGLQLLFYSVGIGQISSEVPQNLSASRPQDRQFILSSKKLLLSDSGFYLCAWSAGRTYGYTFGSGTRLTVV.

This chain uses TRBV5-6 with TRBJ1-5; the D gene is possibly TRBD1 (5 bases). The CDR3 loop spans 14 amino acids. V lost 5 bases to trimming and J lost 6 bases, with 15 bases between them. Germline CDR1 is SGHDT and CDR2 is YYEEEE. The CDR3 DNA is TGTGCCAGCAGTTTTCACGGGGGGAGTCAGCCCCAGCATTTT. It specifies CASSFHGGSQPQHF.

The chain combines TRBV6-5 with TRBJ1-4, with D perhaps TRBD1 (5 bases). CDR1 and CDR2 from the germline V gene are MNHEY and SVGAGI. CDR3 size: 15 residues. V was pared by 8 bases and J by 4 bases, with 17 bases between. CDR3: CASSLFGHLNEKLFF. The CDR3 bases are TGTGCCAGCTCACTTTTTGGACACCTTAATGAAAAACTGTTTTTT.